A single T cell receptor (beta chain) is shown here with its context. What it binds is not known. The sample comes from a study of cytomegalovirus exposure and HLA in healthy donors. About the study: Findings of an earlier analysis included 117 million unique TCR beta sequences from 190 million or so T cells. Unique TCRs numbering some 93 million, obtained from HLA-typed donors, made up an early data release.

Points from the study as a whole: The authors enumerated roughly 180 TCR beta chains as linked to cytomegalovirus.

V shed 0 bases and J shed 5 bases, with 7 bases lying between them. The CDR3 length is 12 residues. Germline V gene lookup returns CDR1 GTSNPN and CDR2 SVGIG (reference sequence). It was with 60 Vbeta and 13 Jbeta primers that the PCR ran. Produced via immunoSEQ multiplex PCR; TCRdb's table is partial and in-frame only. The data show 200,000 to 250,000 clones, 82% seen once. The sequence was obtained from a middle-aged woman in good health and CMV-seropositive. The gene calls are TRBV30 and TRBJ1-1; no firm D call. The specimen was PBMCs. The chain's CDR3 is CAWSVRETEAFF. DNA for the CDR3: TGTGCCTGGAGTGTAAGGGAGACTGAAGCTTTCTTT.